The 19 T cell receptor beta chains reported below all come from one sample, sequenced in a study of T cell responses to AZD1222 COVID-19 vaccine. TCRdb's table, derived via immunoSEQ multiplex PCR, lists solely in-frame clones and lacks some. This table holds some 130,000 clones, 80% to 95% found once. The source material was peripheral blood, sampled on day 0 of AZD1222 vaccination. The receptors here all came from an adult in good health.

The chain couples TRBV2 to TRBJ2-5, with 12 bases identical to TRBD2. CDR3 length: 15 amino acids. Trimming cost V 6 bases and J 0 bases; bases outside gene matches: 2. From germline, CDR1 is SNHLY and CDR2 FYNNEI. Here the CDR3 DNA reads TGTGCCAGCAGGGGGACTAGCGGGTACCAAGAGACCCAGTACTTC. Its translation: CASRGTSGYQETQYF.

This sequence joins TRBV5-1 and TRBJ2-2; TRBD2 matches at 13 bases. The CDR3 is 18 amino acids. Per germline, CDR1 SGHRS and CDR2 YFSETQ. J lost 3 bases, V lost 4 bases, and 9 bases had no gene match. CDR3 in amino acids: CASSLATSGGSYTGELFF. DNA for the CDR3: TGCGCCAGCAGCCTCGCGACTAGCGGGGGGTCATACACCGGGGAGCTGTTTTTT.

This clone was observed a handful of times. This rearrangement joins TRBV3-1 (or the pseudogene TRBV3-2) to TRBJ2-1, with TRBD2 matching over 12 bases. The V gene end was trimmed by 6 bases and the J gene end by 10 bases; junction bases not matched to a gene: 10. From germline, CDR1 is LGHDT and CDR2 YNNKEL (reference sequence). This CDR3 region has 15 residues. The CDR3 DNA is TGTGCCAGCAGGCCGACTAGCGGGAGCCTCGGGGAGCAGTTCTTC. Translated, it gives CASRPTSGSLGEQFF.

This clone was detected once. The rearrangement joins TRBV21-1 to TRBJ1-3; TRBD1, the D gene given by the table, was not confirmed from the DNA. TRBV21-1 counts as a pseudogene. This CDR3 has 17 amino acids. The CDR3 loop is CASSTRTVDTSGNTIYF. In DNA, the CDR3 is TGTGCCAGCAGCACCCGGACAGTTGATACATCCGGAAACACCATATATTTT.

The chain is built from TRBV13 and TRBJ1-2; maybe TRBD1 (5 bases). This CDR3 is 13 amino acids long. The V and J ends lost 0 bases and 8 bases respectively, with 10 bases between them. In germline, CDR1 is PRHDT, CDR2 FYEKMQ (reference sequence). The CDR3 region has the DNA TGTGCCAGCAGCTTAGGCCGCGGGGCAGGCTACACCTTC. As protein: CASSLGRGAGYTF.

The sample holds one count of this clone. One junction end disagrees with the germline gene, perhaps due to a read error. The chain employs TRBV20-1 and TRBJ1-1; D not resolved. The CDR3 runs 9 residues. CDR1 and CDR2 from the germline V gene are DFQATT and SNEGSKA (reference sequence). The CDR3 here is CSAAEERLF. DNA for the CDR3: TGCAGTGCTGCCGAAGAGCGGCTCTTT.

This clone was recorded once. The chain employs TRBV19 and TRBJ1-1, with D maybe TRBD1 (5 bases). This CDR3 is built from 15 residues. Germline assignment: CDR1 LNHDA and CDR2 SQIVND (reference sequence). V was cut by 5 bases and J by 4 bases, with 17 bases left in between. CDR3 region: CASSLSLWDGTEAFF. The CDR3 DNA sequence: TGTGCCAGTAGTCTTTCCCTCTGGGACGGCACTGAAGCTTTCTTT.

This clone was seen a handful of times. The chain recombines TRBV24-1 with TRBJ2-1, with 7 bases that match TRBD1. V shed 4 bases and J 1 base; nucleotides not matched to a gene: 6. Germline assignment: CDR1 KGHDR and CDR2 SFDVKD. There are 16 residues in the CDR3. CDR3 sequence: CATSETGTASYNEQFF. The DNA for the CDR3 is TGTGCCACCAGTGAAACCGGGACAGCGTCCTACAATGAGCAGTTCTTC.

This chain connects TRBV18 to TRBJ2-3; D might be TRBD1 (5 bases). This CDR3 is built from 13 residues. Looked up from germline, CDR1 is KGHSH and CDR2 is LQKENI. Trimming took 5 bases from V and 6 from J, leaving 12 bases between them. The chain's CDR3 is CASSTLRVDTQYF. The CDR3 DNA is TGTGCCAGCTCAACTCTCAGGGTCGATACGCAGTATTTT. The complete variable domain, with remaining parts taken from reference TRBV18 and TRBJ2-3, reads NAGVMQNPRHLVRRRGQEARLRCSPMKGHSHVYWYRQLPEEGLKFMVYLQKENIIDESGMPKERFSAEFPKEGPSILRIQQVVRGDSAAYFCASSTLRVDTQYFGPGTRLTVL.

The chain combines TRBV11-2 with TRBJ2-7; perhaps TRBD2 as D (5 bases). CDR1 is SGHAT, CDR2 FQNNGV, per germline. The ends were cut back, 1 base at V and 1 base at J, with 5 bases in the middle. The CDR3 sequence is 13 residues long. CDR3 DNA: TGTGCCAGCAGCTTAGGGGAGTCCTACGAGCAGTACTTC. Translation: CASSLGESYEQYF.

V is TRBV29-1 and J is TRBJ1-2; 8 positions agree with TRBD1. There are 13 residues in the CDR3. In germline, CDR1 is SQVTM, CDR2 ANQGSEA. V dropped 5 bases and J dropped 1; count of bases not matched to a gene: 3. The CDR3 region is CSVSGGDNYGYTF. The CDR3 DNA reads as TGCAGCGTTTCAGGGGGCGATAACTATGGCTACACCTTC.

This clone has just one count. V and J are TRBV7-8 and TRBJ2-3; 11 nucleotides match TRBD2. This CDR3 contains 15 residues. The J segment lost 7 bases and the V segment lost 3 bases, leaving 6 bases of the junction unmatched. Germline V gene lookup returns CDR1 SGHVS and CDR2 FQNEAQ. CDR3 loop: CASSFTSGGMNTQYF. CDR3 nucleotide sequence: TGTGCCAGCAGCTTCACTAGCGGGGGTATGAATACGCAGTATTTT.

This chain joins TRBV9 and TRBJ2-7, with TRBD1 matching over 7 bases. The CDR3 has 13 amino acids. V lost 3 bases to trimming and J lost 2 bases; unmatched junction nucleotides: 2. Germline assignment: CDR1 SGDLS and CDR2 YYNGEE. CDR3 region: CASSAGTAYEQYF. CDR3 DNA: TGTGCCAGCAGCGCGGGGACAGCCTACGAGCAGTACTTC.

The CDR3 DNA sequence: TGTGCCATCAGTGGGGGGACCTACGAGCAGTACTTC. This sequence encodes CAISGGTYEQYF. J is TRBJ2-7 and V is TRBV10-3, with D perhaps TRBD1 or TRBD2 (5 bases each). Germline V gives CDR1 ENHRY, CDR2 SYGVKD. The ends were cut back, 4 bases at V and 2 bases at J, with 6 bases in the middle. This CDR3 is 12 amino acids long.

The chain links TRBV7-2 to TRBJ2-3; no clear D. Germline assignment: CDR1 SGHTA and CDR2 FQGNSA. CDR3 length equals 13 residues. The V and J ends lost 4 bases and 2 bases respectively, with 7 bases between them. The DNA of the CDR3 is TGTGCCAGCAGCTCCGACCTCACAGATACGCAGTATTTT. It translates to CASSSDLTDTQYF.

The chain employs TRBV5-1 and TRBJ1-4; D is unresolved. Germline lookup yields CDR1 SGHRS and CDR2 YFSETQ. V was shortened by 1 base and J by 4 bases, with 5 bases between the two germline ends. This CDR3 is built from 13 residues. CDR3 amino acids: CASSLFGNEKLFF. In DNA form, the CDR3 reads TGCGCCAGCAGCTTGTTTGGTAATGAAAAACTGTTTTTT.

CDR3 in amino acids: CASSPTGRSSYNSPLHF. In DNA form, the CDR3 reads TGTGCCAGCAGCCCGACAGGCCGGAGCTCCTATAATTCACCCCTCCACTTT. The V and J genes are TRBV11-2 and TRBJ1-6, with D tentatively TRBD1 (6 bases). The CDR3 is made up of 17 amino acids. Germline V lookup: CDR1 SGHAT, CDR2 FQNNGV. V was shortened by 5 bases and J by 0 bases, with 14 bases between the two germline ends.

The chain recombines TRBV27 with TRBJ1-6; D ambiguous. The CDR3 extends over 17 amino acids. Germline assignment: CDR1 MNHEY and CDR2 SMNVEV (reference sequence). Trimming removed 6 bases at V and 0 bases at J, with 15 bases between. CDR3 loop: CASSLKAMSSYNSPLHF. CDR3 sequence (DNA): TGTGCCAGCAGCCTTAAGGCCATGAGCTCCTATAATTCACCCCTCCACTTT.

The chain carries TRBV28 and TRBJ1-5; D ambiguous. Germline values: CDR1 MDHEN, CDR2 SYDVKM. V lost 6 bases and J lost 5, with 26 bases in between. The CDR3 is 18 residues long. DNA of the CDR3: TGTGCCAGCAGCCATTCTGTAGGGCTGGGGTCCCTAGATCAGCCCCAGCATTTT. It encodes CASSHSVGLGSLDQPQHF.